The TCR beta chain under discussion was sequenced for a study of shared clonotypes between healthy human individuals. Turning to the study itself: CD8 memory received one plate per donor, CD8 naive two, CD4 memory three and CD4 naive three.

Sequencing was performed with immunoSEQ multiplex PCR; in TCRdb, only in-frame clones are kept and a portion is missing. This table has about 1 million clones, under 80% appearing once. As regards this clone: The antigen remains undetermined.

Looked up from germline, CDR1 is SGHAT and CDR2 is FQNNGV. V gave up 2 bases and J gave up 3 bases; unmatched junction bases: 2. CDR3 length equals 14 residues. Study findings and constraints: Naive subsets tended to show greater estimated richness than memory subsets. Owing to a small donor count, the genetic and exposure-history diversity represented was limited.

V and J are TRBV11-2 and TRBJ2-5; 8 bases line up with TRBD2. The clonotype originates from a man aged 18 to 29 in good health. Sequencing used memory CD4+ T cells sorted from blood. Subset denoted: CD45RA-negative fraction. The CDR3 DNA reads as TGTGCCAGCAGCTTACAGCGGGGGAAAGAGACCCAGTACTTC. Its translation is CASSLQRGKETQYF.